There are a few counts of the clone carrying this T cell receptor (beta chain). What it binds is unknown. This sample is drawn from a study of type 1 regulatory T cells. Across the study: This in vitro CD4 product, T-allo10, is enriched for Tr1 cells and alloantigen-specific. General study results and limits: Compared with non-Tr1 cells, Tr1 cells showed a narrower TCR repertoire.

The CDR3 is made up of 15 amino acids. V was cut by 1 base and J by 15 bases, with 21 bases left in between. MiXCR, run by TCRdb on the reads, gives a single entry per CDR3 protein. The table has about 71,000 distinct CDR3 sequences, less than 25% seen once. The chain carries TRBV12-3 or TRBV12-4 and TRBJ1-4; maybe TRBD1 (6 bases). The TCR sequence derives from a human donor in good health. Sequenced material: cultured type 1 regulatory T (Tr1) cells, either the whole culture or a sorted fraction (not recorded which). The CDR3 loop reads CASSLESGDMSRVFF. The CDR3 coding sequence is TGTGCCAGCAGTTTAGAATCAGGGGACATGAGCAGGGTGTTTTTT.